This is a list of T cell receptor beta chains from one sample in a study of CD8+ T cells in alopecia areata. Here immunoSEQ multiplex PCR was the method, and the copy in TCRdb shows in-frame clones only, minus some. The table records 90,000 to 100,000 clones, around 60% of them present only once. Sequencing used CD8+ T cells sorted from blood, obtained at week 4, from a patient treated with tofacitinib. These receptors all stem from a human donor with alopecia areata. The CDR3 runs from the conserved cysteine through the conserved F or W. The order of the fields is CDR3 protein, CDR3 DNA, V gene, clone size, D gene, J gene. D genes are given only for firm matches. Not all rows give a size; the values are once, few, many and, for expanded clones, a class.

CASMTGGSNEQFF TGTGCCAGCATGACAGGGGGAAGCAATGAGCAGTTCTTC TRBV9 - TRBD1 TRBJ2-1
CASSSDRAQETQYF TGTGCCAGCAGCTCAGACAGGGCCCAAGAGACCCAGTACTTC TRBV7-9 - TRBD1 TRBJ2-5
CASSDSLGGQSPLHF TGTGCCAGCAGTGACTCGTTAGGGGGCCAATCACCCCTCCACTTT TRBV6-4 - TRBD1 TRBJ1-6
CASSFRPGINSYNEQFF TGCGCCAGCAGCTTCAGACCCGGGATCAACTCCTACAATGAGCAGTTCTTC TRBV5-1 - - TRBJ2-1
CASSPRSAGGPREQYF TGTGCCAGCAGCCCACGGTCCGCGGGAGGGCCCCGCGAGCAGTACTTC TRBV7-9 - TRBD2 TRBJ2-7
CASSSMGGGRNQPQHF TGTGCCAGCAGTTCCATGGGAGGGGGCCGCAATCAGCCCCAGCATTTT TRBV28 - TRBD1 TRBJ1-5
CASSLEGRNTEAFF TGTGCCAGCAGCTTGGAGGGACGGAACACTGAAGCTTTCTTT TRBV7-9 - - TRBJ1-1
CASSLFTGYEQYF TGTGCCAGCAGTTTATTCACAGGATACGAGCAGTACTTC TRBV27 - - TRBJ2-7
CAYWTGRYNEQFF TGTGCCTACTGGACAGGGCGCTACAATGAGCAGTTCTTC TRBV30 - TRBD1 TRBJ2-1
CATSRVGANTEAFF TGTGCCACCAGCAGAGTAGGGGCGAACACTGAAGCTTTCTTT TRBV15 few - TRBJ1-1
CASSAPGQGAAGELFF TGTGCCAGCAGCGCACCGGGACAGGGTGCAGCCGGGGAGCTGTTTTTT TRBV9 few TRBD1 TRBJ2-2